This TCR beta chain was recovered during a study of T cells in tuberculosis. The method was immunoSEQ multiplex PCR; TCRdb's version includes in-frame clones alone and lacks a portion of them. Here the sample spans nearly 60,000 clones, approximately 85% being singletons. The CDR3 has 14 amino acids. The germline V and J ends were trimmed by 4 bases and 7 bases, with 16 bases remaining between them. Germline-derived CDR1 and CDR2 are MDHEN and SYDVKM. Cells were sorted from thawed PBMC rested overnight and stained with GMM-loaded CD1B tetramer, viability dye and anti-CD3. C32 glucose monomycolate from Rhodococcus equi was loaded onto the CD1B tetramers. Before cryopreservation, the sorted PBMC lost their CD14-expressing monocytes. This clone has a single count.

The TCR comes from an adult woman with latent tuberculosis. The sample taken for sequencing was CD1b-GMM tetramer-negative cells sorted from PBMCs. This chain links TRBV28 with TRBJ1-1; D call uncertain. CDR3 protein: CASSSPPGGLEAFF. As DNA, the CDR3 is TGTGCCAGCAGTTCCCCCCCAGGCGGGCTTGAAGCTTTCTTT. Drawing the rest from reference TRBV28 and TRBJ1-1, the complete variable domain is DVKVTQSSRYLVKRTGEKVFLECVQDMDHENMFWYRQDPGLGLRLIYFSYDVKMKEKGDIPEGYSVSREKKERFSLILESASTNQTSMYLCASSSPPGGLEAFFGQGTRLTVV.